The 22 T cell receptor beta chains below all came from one sample that was sequenced in a study of T cells in Graves' hyperthyroidism and ophthalmopathy. There were TCR beta CDR3 regions amplified from RNA transcripts. The TCR CDR3 was amplified in a first-round RT-PCR using the HTBI primer set. TCRdb ran MiXCR on the multiplex PCR reads and lists one entry per CDR3 protein. The sample lists 150,000 or so distinct CDR3 sequences; about 20% were seen once. Sequencing used blood. The receptors shown here come from a woman in her 50s with Graves' hyperthyroidism that later progressed to Graves' ophthalmopathy.

This clonotype was seen at least ten times. The chain joins TRBV6-5 to TRBJ2-7, with D perhaps TRBD2 (6 bases). The germline CDR1 and CDR2 sequences are MNHEY and SVGAGI. With 2 bases removed from V and 2 bases from J, the gap between germline ends came to 13 bases. The CDR3 is made up of 15 amino acids. DNA of the CDR3: TGTGCCAGCAGTTACGGGGCTAGCGCCGCCTACGAGCAGTACTTC. Encoded protein: CASSYGASAAYEQYF.

This clonotype was observed many times. V and J are TRBV5-1 and TRBJ2-7; the match to TRBD2 covers 14 bases. CDR3 length: 13 residues. The J segment lost 5 bases and the V segment lost 6 bases, leaving 1 base of the junction unmatched. From germline, CDR1 is SGHRS and CDR2 YFSETQ. The DNA of the CDR3 is TGCGCCAGCAAGGGACTAGCGGGAGACGAGCAGTACTTC. This translates into CASKGLAGDEQYF.

Ten or more counts support this clonotype. This chain connects TRBV3-1 to TRBJ1-4, with a possible D match to TRBD1 (5 bases). Per the germline V gene, CDR1 is LGHDT and CDR2 is YNNKEL (reference sequence). The V end was cut by 3 bases, the J end by 7 bases, with 9 bases between. The CDR3 totals 13 residues. CDR3 in amino acids: CASSQGVGEKLFF. The CDR3 nucleotides read TGTGCCAGCAGCCAGGGGGTGGGTGAAAAACTGTTTTTT.

This clonotype has ten or more counts. The chain joins TRBV28 to TRBJ1-5; 10 bases line up with TRBD1. V was clipped by 6 bases and J by 7 bases; unmatched bases: 12. The CDR3 loop spans 16 amino acids. Germline lookup yields CDR1 MDHEN and CDR2 SYDVKM. CDR3 protein: CASRSSWDRGGQPQHF. The CDR3 nucleotides read TGTGCCAGCAGATCTTCTTGGGACAGGGGTGGCCAGCCCCAGCATTTT.

This clonotype was seen repeatedly, ten times or more. The chain couples TRBV28 to TRBJ2-1; no definite D call. Trimming cost V 4 bases and J 6 bases, with 7 bases left between them. Germline assignment: CDR1 MDHEN and CDR2 SYDVKM. This CDR3 has 12 amino acids. CDR3 residues: CASSSTANEQFF. CDR3 coding DNA: TGTGCCAGCAGTTCAACAGCCAATGAGCAGTTCTTC. Based on the CDR3 plus reference TRBV28 and TRBJ2-1, the full variable domain is DVKVTQSSRYLVKRTGEKVFLECVQDMDHENMFWYRQDPGLGLRLIYFSYDVKMKEKGDIPEGYSVSREKKERFSLILESASTNQTSMYLCASSSTANEQFFGPGTRLTVL.

This clonotype was counted at least ten times. The genes are TRBV10-2 and TRBJ2-7; TRBD1 is a possible D gene (6 bases). This CDR3 comprises 13 residues. The germline V gene has CDR1 WSHSY and CDR2 SAAADI. Trimming cost V 6 bases and J 2 bases, with 11 bases left between them. CDR3 sequence (DNA): TGCGCCAGCAGCCCCTGGACAGCCTACGAGCAGTACTTC. Translation: CASSPWTAYEQYF.

This clonotype was recorded a few times. The rearrangement links TRBV6-2 or TRBV6-3 to TRBJ2-1; weak D call: TRBD1 (5 bases). V lost 10 bases and J lost 2, with 12 bases in between. CDR1 MNHEY and CDR2 SVGEGT come from the germline V gene. This CDR3 spans 13 amino acids. The DNA of the CDR3 is TGTGCCACCAGACAGAATACCTACAATGAGCAGTTCTTC. Residues: CATRQNTYNEQFF.

The table lists this clonotype with many counts. This chain links TRBV7-8 with TRBJ1-2, with a possible D match to TRBD1 (6 bases). CDR3 length: 14 residues. The ends were cut back, 3 bases at V and 2 bases at J, with 10 bases in the middle. CDR1 is SGHVS, CDR2 FQNEAQ, per germline. The CDR3 region is CASSFSTGNYGYTF. CDR3 sequence (DNA): TGTGCCAGCAGCTTCTCGACAGGAAACTATGGCTACACCTTC.

DNA of the CDR3: TGCGCCAGCAGCCCGGGGGTGGCGGGGACAGATACGCAGTATTTT. This sequence encodes CASSPGVAGTDTQYF. V is TRBV5-1 and J is TRBJ2-3; the D gene is possibly TRBD2 (6 bases). Germline V gene data show CDR1 as SGHRS and CDR2 as YFSETQ. CDR3 length: 15 residues. The V and J ends lost 4 bases and 3 bases respectively, with 15 bases between them.

This clonotype was observed a few times. The genes are TRBV13 and TRBJ2-1; tentatively, D is TRBD1 (5 bases). This CDR3 is built from 16 residues. V lost 6 bases, J lost 4 bases, and 19 bases lay in between. CDR1 is PRHDT and CDR2 is FYEKMQ in the germline V gene (reference sequence). The CDR3 sequence: CASSPDGQGPYNEQFF. The CDR3 nucleotides are TGTGCCAGCAGTCCCGACGGACAAGGACCGTACAATGAGCAGTTCTTC. The full variable domain, with the rest looked up from reference TRBV13 and TRBJ2-1, is AAGVIQSPRHLIKEKRETATLKCYPIPRHDTVYWYQQGPGQDPQFLISFYEKMQSDKGSIPDRFSAQQFSDYHSELNMSSLELGDSALYFCASSPDGQGPYNEQFFGPGTRLTVL.

In this sample, this clonotype turned up many times. The genes are TRBV6-1 and TRBJ2-3; no clear D gene. The germline V and J ends were trimmed by 6 bases and 2 bases, with 9 bases remaining between them. The CDR3 loop spans 13 amino acids. Per germline, CDR1 MNHNS and CDR2 SASEGT. CDR3 loop: CASSPRATDTQYF. The DNA of the CDR3 is TGTGCCAGCAGCCCCCGGGCCACAGATACGCAGTATTTT.

This clonotype has at least ten counts. The chain is built from TRBV28 and TRBJ2-7, with D hard to call. This CDR3 region has 14 residues. V gave up 5 bases and J gave up 3 bases, with 14 bases separating them. CDR1 and CDR2 from the germline V gene are MDHEN and SYDVKM. The CDR3 loop reads CASSLVNMNYEQYF. Written as DNA, the CDR3 is TGTGCCAGCAGTCTAGTGAACATGAACTACGAGCAGTACTTC.

This clonotype has a count of ten or more. The V gene is TRBV28, the J gene TRBJ2-4; a possible D gene is TRBD2 (7 bases). CDR1 is MDHEN and CDR2 is SYDVKM in the germline V gene. The V and J ends lost 6 bases and 6 bases respectively, with 18 bases between them. This CDR3 comprises 15 residues. CDR3 in DNA: TGTGCCAGCAGCTTCGGGGGGCAGGGGAGAAACATTCAGTACTTC. As protein: CASSFGGQGRNIQYF.

This clonotype has ten or more counts. V is TRBV19 and J is TRBJ2-1, with 9 bases aligning to TRBD2. Looked up from germline, CDR1 is LNHDA and CDR2 is SQIVND (reference sequence). This CDR3 is 14 amino acids long. The J segment lost 7 bases and the V segment lost 6 bases, leaving 7 bases of the junction unmatched. The CDR3 coding sequence is TGTGCCAGTAGCCCTAGGACTAGCGTGAATGAGCAGTTCTTC. Its protein product is CASSPRTSVNEQFF.

In this sample, this clonotype turned up many times. V gene TRBV5-6 combines with J gene TRBJ2-4; TRBD2 might be the D (6 bases). The V end was cut by 4 bases, the J end by 0 bases, with 14 bases between. The CDR3 extends over 16 amino acids. The germline CDR1 and CDR2 sequences are SGHDT and YYEEEE. CDR3 loop: CASSRDSTLAKNIQYF. In DNA, the CDR3 is TGTGCCAGCAGCCGGGACTCGACCTTAGCCAAAAACATTCAGTACTTC.

This clonotype has a count of ten or more. CDR3 coding DNA: TGTGCCTGGAGTCTCCGACAGGACAACCAGCCCCAGCATTTT. It yields the protein CAWSLRQDNQPQHF. The rearrangement uses TRBV30 and TRBJ1-5, with a tentative D call TRBD1 (6 bases). The CDR3 runs to 14 residues. The V gene lost 2 bases and the J gene lost 7 bases, with 15 bases spanning the gap. Germline CDR1 reads GTSNPN; CDR2 reads SVGIG (reference sequence).

This clonotype has ten or more counts. This chain's CDR3 is CASSPAGVDLRNTEAFF. CDR3 sequence (DNA): TGTGCCAGCTCACCGGCAGGGGTGGATTTAAGGAACACTGAAGCTTTCTTT. The chain uses TRBV18 and TRBJ1-1, with D possibly TRBD1 on 6 matching bases. Trimming shortened V by 3 bases and J by 1 base, and 18 bases separated the two germline ends. This CDR3 is built from 17 residues. Germline loops: CDR1 KGHSH, CDR2 LQKENI.

The V gene is TRBV5-6, the J gene TRBJ2-1, with D possibly being TRBD2 (5 bases). V lost 0 bases and J lost 6, with 16 bases in between. The CDR3 has 16 amino acids. Looked up from germline, CDR1 is SGHDT and CDR2 is YYEEEE. In nucleotides, the CDR3 is TGTGCCAGCAGCTTGGATTTGCGGGTGGGTGGCAATGAGCAGTTCTTC. Protein: CASSLDLRVGGNEQFF.

The chain couples TRBV28 to TRBJ2-5; D might be TRBD1 (5 bases). The CDR3 spans 14 residues. The ends were cut back, 5 bases at V and 4 bases at J, with 14 bases in the middle. Germline V gene lookup returns CDR1 MDHEN and CDR2 SYDVKM. In DNA, the CDR3 is TGTGCCAGCAGTCCGCGGACAACGGGAGAGACCCAGTACTTC. Protein: CASSPRTTGETQYF.

This clonotype has only a few counts. Given a much more abundant clone one base away, this may be a read error. The CDR3 here is CSARDFRSGTEAFF. The CDR3 region has the DNA TGCAGTGCTAGAGATTTTCGGAGCGGCACTGAAGCTTTCTTT. The chain employs TRBV20-1 and TRBJ1-1; D is undetermined. The length of the CDR3 is 14 residues. V was clipped by 0 bases and J by 4 bases, with 12 bases between them. Per germline, CDR1 DFQATT and CDR2 SNEGSKA (reference sequence).

The chain carries TRBV6-1 and TRBJ1-2; 7 positions agree with TRBD1. Germline loops: CDR1 MNHNS, CDR2 SASEGT. J lost 4 bases, V lost 3 bases, and 14 bases had no gene match. This CDR3 region has 17 residues. For the CDR3, the DNA is TGTGCCAGCAGTGATCTGACGCCGACAGGGCCATTCTATGGCTACACCTTC. Translation gives CASSDLTPTGPFYGYTF.

DNA of the CDR3: TGTGCCAGCAGCTTAGAGGCAGGGCACAACACCGGGGAGCTGTTTTTT. It is translated as CASSLEAGHNTGELFF. The V call is TRBV11-3, the J call TRBJ2-2, with a tentative D call TRBD1 (5 bases). The V gene lost 0 bases and the J gene lost 2 bases, with 10 bases spanning the gap. Germline CDR1 reads SGHNT; CDR2 reads YENEEA. CDR3 size: 16 residues.